These 32 T cell receptor beta chains originate from one sample sequenced in a study of long-term antiretroviral therapy in people with HIV. Investigators performed immunoSEQ version v3.0 at survey level. TCRdb keeps only in-frame clones here, not all; method: immunoSEQ multiplex PCR. The table lists about 32,000 clones, 97% of them singletons, with 1.9% in the top ten. This sample comprised unsorted PBMCs, obtained 7.6 years after starting antiretroviral therapy. The receptors originated from a man aged 25-45 years with HIV.

The chain couples TRBV29-1 to TRBJ1-1, with unresolved D. Looked up from germline, CDR1 is SQVTM and CDR2 is ANQGSEA. V gave up 2 bases and J gave up 3 bases, with 13 bases separating them. The CDR3 totals 14 residues. The CDR3 spells CSVEQASGYTEAFF. CDR3 coding DNA: TGCAGCGTTGAACAGGCCTCGGGGTACACTGAAGCTTTCTTT.

The rearrangement joins TRBV6-5 to TRBJ1-5; D is possibly TRBD1 (6 bases). CDR3 length: 14 amino acids. V shed 8 bases and J shed 1 base, with 12 bases lying between them. Germline values: CDR1 MNHEY, CDR2 SVGAGI. The CDR3 is CASGRGHSNQPQHF. The DNA of the CDR3 is TGTGCCAGCGGACGGGGGCACAGCAATCAGCCCCAGCATTTT.

V usage is TRBV4-2 and J usage is TRBJ2-2; TRBD1 matches 8 bases. With V trimmed by 4 bases and J by 1 base, 11 bases remained unmatched. This CDR3 contains 18 residues. Germline lookup yields CDR1 LGHNA and CDR2 YNFKEQ. The CDR3 region is CASSRQGALQVNTGELFF. The CDR3 coding sequence is TGTGCCAGCAGCCGGCAGGGGGCGCTTCAGGTGAACACCGGGGAGCTGTTTTTT.

The CDR3 here is CASSVASTEGETQYF. For the CDR3, the DNA is TGTGCCAGCAGCGTAGCTAGCACAGAGGGAGAGACCCAGTACTTC. This rearrangement joins TRBV9 to TRBJ2-5; a weak D match, TRBD2 (5 bases). CDR3 length: 15 amino acids. From germline, CDR1 is SGDLS and CDR2 YYNGEE. Trimming removed 0 bases from V and 4 bases from J, with 13 bases in between.

The chain's CDR3 is CASSLNRDSYEQYF. In DNA, the CDR3 is TGTGCCAGTAGTTTGAACAGGGATTCCTACGAGCAGTACTTC. The chain employs TRBV19 and TRBJ2-7, with D possibly being TRBD1 (6 bases). CDR1 and CDR2 (germline): LNHDA, SQIVND (reference sequence). The V gene lost 5 bases and the J gene lost 1 base, with 12 bases spanning the gap. The CDR3 has 14 residues.

Here the CDR3 reads CASSLRTGEIYGYTF. The CDR3 nucleotides read TGTGCCAGCAGCTTAAGGACAGGGGAGATCTATGGCTACACCTTC. The V and J genes are TRBV7-2 and TRBJ1-2; 9 nucleotides agree with TRBD1. The CDR3 runs to 15 residues. CDR1 is SGHTA and CDR2 is FQGNSA in the germline V gene. Trimming cost V 2 bases and J 4 bases; bases outside gene matches: 5.

The table lists this clone with a count of one. The gene calls are TRBV10-3 and TRBJ2-3; D might be TRBD1 (6 bases). Trimming left V 5 bases short and J 2 bases short, with 17 bases between. Germline values: CDR1 ENHRY, CDR2 SYGVKD. The CDR3 consists of 16 residues. The CDR3 protein is CAISRTAPGPTDTQYF. CDR3 DNA sequence: TGTGCCATCAGTCGGACAGCCCCAGGGCCCACAGATACGCAGTATTTT.

V is TRBV30 and J is TRBJ2-3; D tentatively reads TRBD1 or TRBD2 (6 bases each). The CDR3 is made up of 12 amino acids. V dropped 1 base and J dropped 7 bases, with 9 bases sitting between them. Germline V gene sequence: CDR1 GTSNPN, CDR2 SVGIG (reference sequence). Here the CDR3 DNA reads TGTGCCTGGAGTGGGGGGGCGTATACGCAGTATTTT. Its protein product is CAWSGGAYTQYF.

The J gene is TRBJ1-1, the V gene TRBV2; D is uncertain. Trimming removed 2 bases from V and 2 bases from J, with 6 bases in between. The CDR3 sequence is 13 residues long. Germline CDR1 SNHLY, CDR2 FYNNEI. The CDR3: CASSESLNTEAFF. The CDR3 DNA reads TGTGCCAGCAGTGAATCTCTAAACACTGAAGCTTTCTTT.

The rearrangement uses TRBV4-2 and TRBJ1-6; 7 bases line up with TRBD1. This CDR3 comprises 15 residues. After removal of 4 bases from V and 6 bases from J, the junction contained 6 bases not matched to a gene. Germline V gene data show CDR1 as LGHNA and CDR2 as YNFKEQ. Written as DNA, the CDR3 is TGTGCCAGCAGCCTTACTCAGGGGGGTAATTCACCCCTCCACTTT. It encodes CASSLTQGGNSPLHF.

This chain links TRBV6-6 with TRBJ1-3, with 9 nucleotides matching TRBD1. The length of the CDR3 is 15 residues. J lost 4 bases, V lost 2 bases, and 3 bases had no gene match. Germline lookup yields CDR1 MNHNY and CDR2 SVGAGI (reference sequence). The CDR3 sequence is CASSYTGQGGNTIYF. CDR3 DNA: TGTGCCAGCAGTTACACGGGACAGGGAGGAAACACCATATATTTT.

The V call is TRBV27, the J call TRBJ2-6; tentatively, D is TRBD1 (5 bases). CDR1 MNHEY and CDR2 SMNVEV come from the germline V gene (reference sequence). This CDR3 is 17 amino acids long. V was cut by 6 bases and J by 2 bases, with 17 bases left in between. CDR3 DNA: TGTGCCAGCAGCCCCGAAGGGGTTGCGGCTGGGGCCAACGTCCTGACTTTC. Translated, it gives CASSPEGVAAGANVLTF.

The CDR3 here is CASSEAFPTNEKLFF. DNA of the CDR3: TGTGCCAGCAGTGAAGCTTTCCCAACTAATGAAAAACTGTTTTTT. The V gene is TRBV6-1, the J gene TRBJ1-4; D is unresolved. The V gene lost 0 bases and the J gene lost 0 bases, with 5 bases spanning the gap. CDR1 is MNHNS and CDR2 is SASEGT in the germline V gene. The CDR3 loop spans 15 amino acids.

The chain is built from TRBV6-5 and TRBJ1-3; D is perhaps TRBD1 (6 bases). The CDR3 length is 12 residues. The V gene lost 7 bases and the J gene lost 3 bases, with 7 bases spanning the gap. Germline V gives CDR1 MNHEY, CDR2 SVGAGI. The CDR3 nucleotides read TGTGCCAGCAAGACAGGTGGAAACACCATATATTTT. Protein product: CASKTGGNTIYF.

The chain couples TRBV18 to TRBJ1-5; the D is unclear. From germline, CDR1 is KGHSH and CDR2 LQKENI. V dropped 3 bases and J dropped 1 base, with 4 bases sitting between them. The CDR3 covers 13 residues. The CDR3 DNA reads TGTGCCAGCTCACCGGAAAGCAATCAGCCCCAGCATTTT. It translates to CASSPESNQPQHF. The whole variable domain, remainder taken from reference TRBV18 and TRBJ1-5, is NAGVMQNPRHLVRRRGQEARLRCSPMKGHSHVYWYRQLPEEGLKFMVYLQKENIIDESGMPKERFSAEFPKEGPSILRIQQVVRGDSAAYFCASSPESNQPQHFGDGTRLSIL.

The chain couples TRBV7-8 to TRBJ2-1, with 10 bases matching TRBD1. Germline V gene sequence: CDR1 SGHVS, CDR2 FQNEAQ. CDR3 length: 18 amino acids. Trimming at V came to 4 bases and at J to 4 bases, leaving 13 bases not matched to a gene. The CDR3 nucleotides are TGTGCCAGCAGCTCGACAGGGGGCTTTAGCGACATTTACAATGAGCAGTTCTTC. Its protein is CASSSTGGFSDIYNEQFF. Combining the CDR3 with reference TRBV7-8 and TRBJ2-1 gives the whole variable domain GAGVSQSPRYKVAKRGQDVALRCDPISGHVSLFWYQQALGQGPEFLTYFQNEAQLDKSGLPSDRFFAERPEGSVSTLKIQRTQQEDSAVYLCASSSTGGFSDIYNEQFFGPGTRLTVL.

The V gene is TRBV4-3, the J gene TRBJ2-7; D possibly corresponds to TRBD2 (6 bases). The CDR3 spans 13 residues. V was clipped by 1 base and J by 7 bases, with 11 bases between them. Germline CDR1 reads LGHNA; CDR2 reads YSLEER. As DNA, the CDR3 is TGCGCCAGCAGCCAAGCGGGAGCGGGTGAGCAGTACTTC. This codes for CASSQAGAGEQYF.

J is TRBJ1-5 and V is TRBV7-6; 7 nucleotides align to TRBD1. Unmatched junction bases numbered 8, after V lost 2 bases and J lost 4 bases. Per germline, CDR1 SGHVS and CDR2 FNYEAQ. The CDR3 is 16 residues long. CDR3 coding DNA: TGTGCCAGCAGCTTAAATGGCGGACAGGATAATCAGCCCCAGCATTTT. Translation gives CASSLNGGQDNQPQHF.

The rearrangement uses TRBV5-5 and TRBJ2-6; D gene uncertain. The germline CDR1 and CDR2 sequences are SGHKS and YYEKEE (reference sequence). There are 13 residues in the CDR3. With 2 bases removed from V and 3 bases from J, the gap between germline ends came to 3 bases. CDR3 bases: TGTGCCAGCAGCTTAAATGGGGCCAACGTCCTGACTTTC. It is translated as CASSLNGANVLTF.

The chain combines TRBV7-3 with TRBJ2-3; 10 nucleotides align to TRBD2. V dropped 7 bases and J dropped 6; count of bases not matched to a gene: 4. Looked up from germline, CDR1 is SGHTA and CDR2 is FQGTGA. This CDR3 spans 13 amino acids. Here the CDR3 DNA reads TGTGCCAGCACCATAGCGGGAGGTGATACGCAGTATTTT. The encoded protein is CASTIAGGDTQYF.

This sequence joins TRBV13 and TRBJ1-1, with 8 positions matching TRBD1. V was pared by 5 bases and J by 7 bases, with 9 bases of the junction left unmatched. This CDR3 comprises 14 residues. In germline, CDR1 is PRHDT, CDR2 FYEKMQ (reference sequence). CDR3 protein: CASSPRGPQGEAFF. The CDR3 coding sequence is TGTGCCAGCAGCCCCAGGGGGCCTCAGGGTGAAGCTTTCTTT.

This sequence joins TRBV2 and TRBJ1-2; D not resolved. The V gene's germline CDR1 is SNHLY and CDR2 FYNNEI. This CDR3 has 13 amino acids. V was shortened by 1 base and J by 3 bases, with 6 bases between the two germline ends. CDR3 bases: TGTGCCAGCAGTGAAGGTACGGACTATGGCTACACCTTC. The encoded protein is CASSEGTDYGYTF. The variable domain in full, completed from reference TRBV2 and TRBJ1-2, reads EPEVTQTPSHQVTQMGQEVILRCVPISNHLYFYWYRQILGQKVEFLVSFYNNEISEKSEIFDDQFSVERPDGSNFTLKIRSTKLEDSAMYFCASSEGTDYGYTFGSGTRLTVV.

The chain joins TRBV19 to TRBJ2-6, with D possibly being TRBD1 (5 bases). Looked up from germline, CDR1 is LNHDA and CDR2 is SQIVND (reference sequence). This CDR3 is built from 15 residues. Trimming pared 8 bases from V and 0 bases from J, leaving 11 bases between. CDR3 sequence: CASWGFPSGANVLTF. In DNA, the CDR3 is TGTGCCAGTTGGGGCTTTCCCTCTGGGGCCAACGTCCTGACTTTC.

The CDR3 DNA sequence: TGTGCCAGCAGTTACTCGCGACAGAGGGGTGAAAAACTGTTTTTT. Its translation is CASSYSRQRGEKLFF. The chain combines TRBV6-5 with TRBJ1-4; weak D call: TRBD1 (5 bases). V dropped 0 bases and J dropped 7 bases, with 12 bases sitting between them. Germline loops: CDR1 MNHEY, CDR2 SVGAGI. The CDR3 runs 15 residues.

The DNA for the CDR3 is TGCAGCGTACACCATGGGGGGGCAGCCGGGGAGCTGTTTTTT. Its protein product is CSVHHGGAAGELFF. This sequence joins TRBV29-1 and TRBJ2-2, with D perhaps TRBD2 (7 bases). V dropped 6 bases and J dropped 6 bases, with 17 bases sitting between them. This CDR3 is built from 14 residues. CDR1 SQVTM and CDR2 ANQGSEA come from the germline V gene.

The gene calls are TRBV11-3 and TRBJ2-1; TRBD1 might be the D (5 bases). Per the germline V gene, CDR1 is SGHNT and CDR2 is YENEEA. Trimming removed 5 bases at V and 0 bases at J, with 11 bases between. CDR3 length: 15 amino acids. The CDR3 sequence: CASSLTASSYNEQFF. Written as DNA, the CDR3 is TGTGCCAGCAGCCTGACAGCGAGCTCCTACAATGAGCAGTTCTTC.

The chain links TRBV5-1 to TRBJ1-1; 8 bases agree with TRBD1. In germline, CDR1 is SGHRS, CDR2 YFSETQ. This CDR3 region has 13 residues. J gave up 8 bases and V 1 base, and 4 bases lay outside the gene matches. Written as DNA, the CDR3 is TGCGCCAGCAGCTTGCATTGGGACAGGGAAGCTTTCTTT. Its translation is CASSLHWDREAFF.

The chain carries TRBV2 and TRBJ2-1; 9 nucleotides match TRBD2. Germline trimming cut 3 bases from V and 8 bases from J; bases unmatched to any gene: 8. CDR3 length: 15 residues. The germline V gene has CDR1 SNHLY and CDR2 FYNNEI. CDR3 amino acids: CASSDGGGAGDEQFF. DNA for the CDR3: TGTGCCAGCAGTGATGGCGGGGGGGCTGGGGATGAGCAGTTCTTC.

V usage is TRBV4-1 and J usage is TRBJ2-2; D gene ambiguous. CDR3 size: 12 residues. Germline lookup yields CDR1 MGHRA and CDR2 YSYEKL. The ends were cut back, 6 bases at V and 5 bases at J, with 7 bases in the middle. CDR3 coding DNA: TGCGCCAGCAGAGCCAGGACCGGGGAGCTGTTTTTT. Protein product: CASRARTGELFF.

The chain recombines TRBV9 with TRBJ2-7; D gene uncertain. The CDR3 has 14 residues. Germline loops: CDR1 SGDLS, CDR2 YYNGEE. The V end was cut by 0 bases, the J end by 6 bases, with 13 bases between. CDR3 bases: TGTGCCAGCAGCGTAGCCGGCGAAGCGAGCGAGCAGTACTTC. This encodes CASSVAGEASEQYF.

This chain links TRBV6-5 with TRBJ1-6; no clear D. Per the germline V gene, CDR1 is MNHEY and CDR2 is SVGAGI. This CDR3 is 14 amino acids long. V lost 10 bases and J lost 7, with 17 bases in between. CDR3 nucleotides: TGTGCCATCTCCGCAGCCGCGGGGAATTCACCCCTCCACTTT. Translated: CAISAAAGNSPLHF.

This rearrangement joins TRBV7-6 to TRBJ2-1; 7 bases line up with TRBD2. V gave up 2 bases and J gave up 0 bases; unmatched junction bases: 7. Germline loops: CDR1 SGHVS, CDR2 FNYEAQ. This CDR3 has 17 residues. The CDR3 sequence is CASSLSVSGGSYNEQFF. Here the CDR3 DNA reads TGTGCCAGCAGCTTATCGGTATCGGGGGGCTCCTACAATGAGCAGTTCTTC.